A selection of T cell receptor beta chains follows, all from one sample in a study of shared clonotypes between healthy human individuals. The data were produced by immunoSEQ multiplex PCR, yet TCRdb's version contains in-frame clones alone and is incomplete. The data show some 580,000 clones, 95% to 98% seen once. Sequencing used naive CD8+ T cells sorted from blood. The receptors come from a man in his thirties or forties in good health. The CDR3 runs from the conserved cysteine through the conserved F or W. A D gene is named only where the DNA matches it firmly. Size tells how often a clone was seen (once, few, many) or the class of an expanded clone, and some rows leave it out.

J gene	V gene	clone size	D gene	CDR3 DNA	CDR3 protein
TRBJ2-7	TRBV4-1	once	.	TGCGCCAGCAGCCAATTCCCAGGGGGGGCCTACGAGCAGTACTTC	CASSQFPGGAYEQYF
TRBJ2-3	TRBV4-1	.	.	TGCGCCAGCAGCCAAGATCTCAGGGTGGGATCAGATACGCAGTATTTT	CASSQDLRVGSDTQYF
TRBJ1-3	TRBV4-3	.	TRBD1	TGCGCCAGCAGCCAAGATCGGGTGGGACAGGGTCACACCATATATTTT	CASSQDRVGQGHTIYF
TRBJ2-4	TRBV5-6	.	TRBD1	TGTGCCAGCAGCTTCGACAGGGCCCCCAAAAACATTCAGTACTTC	CASSFDRAPKNIQYF
TRBJ2-4	TRBV27	.	.	TGTGCCAGCAGTTTAACCGCGTTGGGGGTGAACATTCAGTACTTC	CASSLTALGVNIQYF
TRBJ2-1	TRBV19	.	.	TGTGCCAGTAGTACCGGGTCACTGAATGAGCAGTTCTTC	CASSTGSLNEQFF
TRBJ1-4	TRBV7-9	.	.	TGTGCCAGCAGCGGCGGGACGGAGGGGGAAAAACTGTTTTTT	CASSGGTEGEKLFF
TRBJ1-2	TRBV28	.	.	TGTGCCAGCGTCAAAACAGGGATAGATAGGGCTTATGGCTACACCTTC	CASVKTGIDRAYGYTF
TRBJ2-7	TRBV7-9	.	.	TGTGCCAGCAGCTCCCTCAGCTCCTACGAGCAGTACTTC	CASSSLSSYEQYF
TRBJ2-1	TRBV9	.	TRBD2	TGTGCCAGCAGCGTATTTCCCCGACTAGCGGGGATATCAAGTTCCTACAATGAGCAGTTCTTC	CASSVFPRLAGISSSYNEQFF
TRBJ2-1	TRBV6-5	.	TRBD2	TGTGCCAGCAGTTACTCAATGGCCGGGACTAGGGATGAGCAGTTCTTC	CASSYSMAGTRDEQFF
TRBJ2-2	TRBV5-1	.	.	TGCGCCAGCAGCTTTGGAGACAGGAACACCGGGGAGCTGTTTTTT	CASSFGDRNTGELFF
TRBJ1-2	TRBV9	.	.	TGTGCCAGCAGCGCCATCGGACAGACAAACTATGGCTACACCTTC	CASSAIGQTNYGYTF
TRBJ2-7	TRBV7-8	once	.	TGTGCCAGCAGCTCGGGTCCGGGTACCTACGAGCAGTACTTC	CASSSGPGTYEQYF
TRBJ2-1	TRBV2	.	.	TGTGCCAGCAGTGAAAGTGTAGTAGCCCCAGGTGAGCAGTTCTTC	CASSESVVAPGEQFF
TRBJ2-5	TRBV11-2	.	TRBD2	TGTGCCAGCAGCTTGAGCGGGAGAGCTGAGACCCAGTACTTC	CASSLSGRAETQYF